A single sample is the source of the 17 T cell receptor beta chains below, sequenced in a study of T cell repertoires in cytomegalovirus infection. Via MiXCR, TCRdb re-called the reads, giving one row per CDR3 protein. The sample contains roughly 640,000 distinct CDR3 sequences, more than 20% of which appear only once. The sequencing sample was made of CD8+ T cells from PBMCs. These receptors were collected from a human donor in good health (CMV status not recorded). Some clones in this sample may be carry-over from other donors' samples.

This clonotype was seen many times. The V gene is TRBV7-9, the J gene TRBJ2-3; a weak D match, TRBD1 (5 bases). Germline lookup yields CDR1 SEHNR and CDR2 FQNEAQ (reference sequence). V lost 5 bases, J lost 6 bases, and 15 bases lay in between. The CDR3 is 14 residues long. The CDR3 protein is CASSPQGLPDTQYF. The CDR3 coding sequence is TGTGCCAGCAGCCCCCAGGGCCTTCCTGATACGCAGTATTTT.

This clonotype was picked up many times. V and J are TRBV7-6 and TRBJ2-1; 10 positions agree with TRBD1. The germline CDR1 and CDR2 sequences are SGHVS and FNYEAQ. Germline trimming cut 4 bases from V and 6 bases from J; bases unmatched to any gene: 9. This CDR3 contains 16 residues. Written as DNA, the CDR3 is TGTGCCAGCAGCTCTCGTCGGACAGGGGGAGGCAATGAGCAGTTCTTC. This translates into CASSSRRTGGGNEQFF. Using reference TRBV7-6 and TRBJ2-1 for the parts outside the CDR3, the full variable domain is GAGVSQSPRYKVTKRGQDVALRCDPISGHVSLYWYRQALGQGPEFLTYFNYEAQQDKSGLPNDRFSAERPEGSISTLTIQRTEQRDSAMYRCASSSRRTGGGNEQFFGPGTRLTVL.

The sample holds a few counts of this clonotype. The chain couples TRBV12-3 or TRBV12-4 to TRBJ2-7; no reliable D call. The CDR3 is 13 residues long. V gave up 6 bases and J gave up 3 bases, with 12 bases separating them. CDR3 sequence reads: CASSQGPSYEQYF. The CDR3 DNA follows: TGTGCCAGCAGCCAAGGACCAAGCTACGAGCAGTACTTC.

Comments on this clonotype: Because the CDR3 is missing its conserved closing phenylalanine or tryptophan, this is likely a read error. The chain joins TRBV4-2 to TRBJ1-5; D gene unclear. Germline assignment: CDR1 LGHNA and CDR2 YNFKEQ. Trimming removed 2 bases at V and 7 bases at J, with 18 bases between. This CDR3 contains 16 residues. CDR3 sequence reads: CASSQTLTVARQPQHY. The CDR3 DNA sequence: TGTGCCAGCAGCCAAACCCTGACGGTGGCTCGACAGCCCCAGCATTAT.

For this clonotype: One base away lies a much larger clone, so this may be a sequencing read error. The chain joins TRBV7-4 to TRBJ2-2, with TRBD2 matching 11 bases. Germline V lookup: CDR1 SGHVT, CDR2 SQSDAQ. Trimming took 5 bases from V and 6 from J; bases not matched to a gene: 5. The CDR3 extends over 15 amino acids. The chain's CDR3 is CASSLTGLAAGELFF. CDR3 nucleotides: TGTGCCAGCAGCCTGACGGGACTAGCGGCCGGGGAGCTGTTTTTT.

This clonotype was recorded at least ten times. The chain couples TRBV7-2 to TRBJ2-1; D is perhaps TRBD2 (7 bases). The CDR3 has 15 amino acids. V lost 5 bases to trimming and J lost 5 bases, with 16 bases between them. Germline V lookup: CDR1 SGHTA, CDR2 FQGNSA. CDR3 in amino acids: CASSTRGAFDNEQFF. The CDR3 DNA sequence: TGTGCCAGCAGCACCCGGGGGGCGTTTGACAATGAGCAGTTCTTC. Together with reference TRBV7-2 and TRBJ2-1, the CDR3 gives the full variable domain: GAGVSQSPSNKVTEKGKDVELRCDPISGHTALYWYRQSLGQGLEFLIYFQGNSAPDKSGLPSDRFSAERTGGSVSTLTIQRTQQEDSAVYLCASSTRGAFDNEQFFGPGTRLTVL.

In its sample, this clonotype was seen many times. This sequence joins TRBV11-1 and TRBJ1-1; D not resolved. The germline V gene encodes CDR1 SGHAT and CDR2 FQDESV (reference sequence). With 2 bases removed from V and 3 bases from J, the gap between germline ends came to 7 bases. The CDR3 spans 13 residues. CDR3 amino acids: CASSLSGHTEAFF. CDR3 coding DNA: TGTGCCAGCAGCTTATCTGGTCACACTGAAGCTTTCTTT. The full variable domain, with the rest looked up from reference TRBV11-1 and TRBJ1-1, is EAEVAQSPRYKITEKSQAVAFWCDPISGHATLYWYRQILGQGPELLVQFQDESVVDDSQLPKDRFSAERLKGVDSTLKIQPAELGDSAMYLCASSLSGHTEAFFGQGTRLTVV.

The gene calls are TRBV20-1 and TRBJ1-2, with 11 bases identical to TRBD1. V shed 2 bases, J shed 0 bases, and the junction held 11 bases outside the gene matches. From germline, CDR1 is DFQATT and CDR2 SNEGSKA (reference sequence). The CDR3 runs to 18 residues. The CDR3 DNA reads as TGCAGTGCTAGACACACAAGGGACAGGGGGGAGGCTAACTATGGCTACACCTTC. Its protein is CSARHTRDRGEANYGYTF.

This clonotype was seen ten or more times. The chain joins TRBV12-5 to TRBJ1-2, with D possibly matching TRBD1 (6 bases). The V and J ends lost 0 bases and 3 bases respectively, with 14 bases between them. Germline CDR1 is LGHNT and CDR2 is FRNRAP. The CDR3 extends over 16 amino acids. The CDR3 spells CASGLVQAGAHYGYTF. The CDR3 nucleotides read TGTGCTAGTGGTTTGGTACAGGCAGGGGCGCACTATGGCTACACCTTC.

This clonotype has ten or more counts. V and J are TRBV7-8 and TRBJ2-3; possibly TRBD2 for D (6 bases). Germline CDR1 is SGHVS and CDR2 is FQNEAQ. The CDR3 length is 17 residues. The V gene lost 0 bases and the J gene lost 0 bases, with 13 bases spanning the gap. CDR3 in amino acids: CASSLAMGEASTDTQYF. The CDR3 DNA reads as TGTGCCAGCAGCTTAGCGATGGGGGAGGCGAGCACAGATACGCAGTATTTT.

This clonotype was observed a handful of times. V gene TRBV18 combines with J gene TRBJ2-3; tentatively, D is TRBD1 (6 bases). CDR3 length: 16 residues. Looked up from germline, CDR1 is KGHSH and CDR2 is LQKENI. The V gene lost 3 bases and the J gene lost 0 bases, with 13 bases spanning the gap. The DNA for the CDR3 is TGTGCCAGCTCACCCGACGCAGGGGAAAGCACAGATACGCAGTATTTT. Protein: CASSPDAGESTDTQYF.

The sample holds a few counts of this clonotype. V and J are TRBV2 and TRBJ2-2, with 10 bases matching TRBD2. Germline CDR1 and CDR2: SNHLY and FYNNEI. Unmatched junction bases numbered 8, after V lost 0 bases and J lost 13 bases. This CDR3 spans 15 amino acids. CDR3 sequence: CASSEALAGANTLFF. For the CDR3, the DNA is TGTGCCAGCAGTGAAGCCCTAGCGGGGGCCAATACGCTGTTTTTT.

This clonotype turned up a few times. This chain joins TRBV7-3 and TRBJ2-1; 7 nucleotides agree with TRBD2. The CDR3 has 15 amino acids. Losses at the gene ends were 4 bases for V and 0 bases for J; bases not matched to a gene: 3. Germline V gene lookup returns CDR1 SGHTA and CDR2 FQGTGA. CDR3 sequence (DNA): TGTGCCAGCAGCTCGGGGGGTCTCTCCTACAATGAGCAGTTCTTC. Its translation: CASSSGGLSYNEQFF.

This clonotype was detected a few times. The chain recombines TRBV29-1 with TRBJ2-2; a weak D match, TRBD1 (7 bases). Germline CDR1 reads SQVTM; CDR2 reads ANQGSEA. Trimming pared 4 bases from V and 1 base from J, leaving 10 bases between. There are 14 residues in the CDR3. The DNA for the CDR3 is TGCAGCGTTGCAGGGGGGATGAACACCGGGGAGCTGTTTTTT. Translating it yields CSVAGGMNTGELFF.

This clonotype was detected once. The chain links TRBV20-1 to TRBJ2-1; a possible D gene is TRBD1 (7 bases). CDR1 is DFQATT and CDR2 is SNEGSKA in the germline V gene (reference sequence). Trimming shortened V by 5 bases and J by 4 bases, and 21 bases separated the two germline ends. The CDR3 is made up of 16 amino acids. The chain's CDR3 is CSAAWTGTAGYNEQFF. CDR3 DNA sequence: TGCAGTGCTGCCTGGACGGGGACAGCGGGTTACAATGAGCAGTTCTTC.

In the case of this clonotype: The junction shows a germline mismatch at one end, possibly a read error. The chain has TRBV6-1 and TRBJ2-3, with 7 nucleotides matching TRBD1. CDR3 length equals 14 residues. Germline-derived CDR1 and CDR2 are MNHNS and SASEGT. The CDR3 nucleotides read TGTACCAGCAGTTTGGGACAGAGCACAGATACGCAGTATTTT. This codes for CTSSLGQSTDTQYF.

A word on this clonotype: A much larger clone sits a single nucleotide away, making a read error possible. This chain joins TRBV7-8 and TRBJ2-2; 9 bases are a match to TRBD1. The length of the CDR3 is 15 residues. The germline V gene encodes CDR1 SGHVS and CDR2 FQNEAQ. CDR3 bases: TGTACCAGCAGCTCACGGACAGGGGTTGCCGGGGAGCTGTTTTTT. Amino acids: CTSSSRTGVAGELFF.